This T cell receptor (beta chain) was profiled in a study of blood T cell repertoires in COVID-19. With V trimmed by 6 bases and J by 7 bases, 10 bases remained unmatched. Looked up from germline, CDR1 is WNHNN and CDR2 is SYGVQD (reference sequence). The CDR3 contains 15 residues. Authors' methods: How many nucleated cells were present was estimated from reference gene primer amplification. Here immunoSEQ multiplex PCR was the method, and the copy in TCRdb shows in-frame clones only, minus some. The V and J calls and the clone size are those of that table, but D and trimming were determined from the DNA. The sample has almost 500,000 clones, around 85% seen once.

Sequencing input: PBMCs or T cells enriched from blood (not recorded which). The chain has TRBV10-1 and TRBJ2-1; 9 positions agree with TRBD1. The TCR sequence derives from a woman aged 60-75 years who had recovered from COVID-19. The CDR3 DNA follows: TGCGCCAGCAGCGCAACAGGGGGCGCAAGGAATGAGCAGTTCTTC. Its protein is CASSATGGARNEQFF.